The TCR beta chain described here comes from a study of T cell responses to AZD1222 COVID-19 vaccine. Study-wide points: A rise in Spike-specific TCR breadth and depth followed two AZD1222 doses. Of the AZD1222 recipients, only six or seven were seropositive at baseline. Donors were chiefly white British, with a greater number of females, and clonal diversity was perhaps underestimated. It was only after the peak T cell response that any repertoires were sampled.

Remarks on this clone: Its antigen is still unknown.

The germline CDR1 and CDR2 sequences are SQVTM and ANQGSEA. V was pared by 7 bases and J by 3 bases, with 10 bases between. The CDR3 covers 12 residues. Here immunoSEQ multiplex PCR was the method, and the copy in TCRdb shows in-frame clones only, minus some. The data hold roughly 150,000 clones, with roughly 90% observed a single time. Sample: peripheral blood, taken 28 days after the second AZD1222 dose. The sequence derives from an adult who received the AZD1222 COVID-19 vaccine. This sequence joins TRBV29-1 and TRBJ1-5; tentatively, D is TRBD1 (5 bases). The CDR3 here is CSARDFNQPQHF. DNA for the CDR3: TGCAGCGCCCGGGACTTCAATCAGCCCCAGCATTTT.